The present T cell receptor beta chain was sequenced within a study of T cell responses to AZD1222 COVID-19 vaccine. Study findings and constraints: There were mostly white British donors and more females than males, and clonal diversity was possibly underestimated.

This CDR3 has 12 residues. With V trimmed by 7 bases and J by 10 bases, 12 bases remained unmatched. The germline CDR1 and CDR2 sequences are SQVTM and ANQGSEA. A word on this clone: Its antigen remains unknown.

The table came from immunoSEQ multiplex PCR; TCRdb's copy has only in-frame clones and leaves some out. The table has around 150,000 clones, 75% to 90% seen once; the top ten hold about 4%. The rearrangement uses TRBV29-1 and TRBJ1-1; 7 bases agree with TRBD1. This sequence originates from an adult in good health. Sequenced here: peripheral blood, sampled on day 0 of AZD1222 vaccination. In DNA form, the CDR3 reads TGCAGCGCCGACAGGGACCCGGTGGTAGCTTTCTTT. This encodes CSADRDPVVAFF.